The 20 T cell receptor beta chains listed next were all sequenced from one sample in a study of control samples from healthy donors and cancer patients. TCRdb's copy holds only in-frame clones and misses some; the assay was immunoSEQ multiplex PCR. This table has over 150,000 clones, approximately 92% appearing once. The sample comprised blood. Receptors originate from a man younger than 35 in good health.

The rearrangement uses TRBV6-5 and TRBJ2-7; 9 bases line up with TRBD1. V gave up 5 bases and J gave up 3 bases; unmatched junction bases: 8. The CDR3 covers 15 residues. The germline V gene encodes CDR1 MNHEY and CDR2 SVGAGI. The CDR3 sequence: CASSTGGLSLYEQYF. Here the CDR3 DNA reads TGTGCCAGCAGTACAGGGGGCTTAAGCCTCTACGAGCAGTACTTC.

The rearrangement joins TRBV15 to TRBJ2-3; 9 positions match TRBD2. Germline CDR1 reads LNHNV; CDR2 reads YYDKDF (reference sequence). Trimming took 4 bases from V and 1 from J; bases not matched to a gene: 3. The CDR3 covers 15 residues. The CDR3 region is CATSTSGVGTDTQYF. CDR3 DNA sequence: TGTGCCACCAGCACTAGCGGGGTGGGCACAGATACGCAGTATTTT.

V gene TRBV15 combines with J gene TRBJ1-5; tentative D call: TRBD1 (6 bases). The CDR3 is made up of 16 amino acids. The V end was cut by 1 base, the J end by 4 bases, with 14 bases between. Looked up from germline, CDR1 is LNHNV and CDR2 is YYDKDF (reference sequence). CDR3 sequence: CATSRVTGTSNQPQHF. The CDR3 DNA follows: TGTGCCACCAGCAGAGTAACCGGGACATCGAATCAGCCCCAGCATTTT. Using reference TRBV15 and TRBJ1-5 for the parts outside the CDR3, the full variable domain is DAMVIQNPRYQVTQFGKPVTLSCSQTLNHNVMYWYQQKSSQAPKLLFHYYDKDFNNEADTPDNFQSRRPNTSFCFLDIRSPGLGDTAMYLCATSRVTGTSNQPQHFGDGTRLSIL.

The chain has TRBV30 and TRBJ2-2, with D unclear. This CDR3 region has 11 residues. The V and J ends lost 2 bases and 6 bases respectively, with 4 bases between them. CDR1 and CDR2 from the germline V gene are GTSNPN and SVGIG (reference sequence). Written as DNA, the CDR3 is TGTGCCTGGAGTCCAGCCGGGGAGCTGTTTTTT. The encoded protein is CAWSPAGELFF.

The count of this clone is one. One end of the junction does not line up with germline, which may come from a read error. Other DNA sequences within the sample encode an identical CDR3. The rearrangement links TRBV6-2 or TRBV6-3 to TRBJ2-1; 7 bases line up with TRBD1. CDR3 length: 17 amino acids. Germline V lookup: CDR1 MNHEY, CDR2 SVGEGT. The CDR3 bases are TGCGCCAGCAGCACTAGGGGGCGGACAGCGCTCTCCAATGAGCAGTTCTTC. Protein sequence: CASSTRGRTALSNEQFF.

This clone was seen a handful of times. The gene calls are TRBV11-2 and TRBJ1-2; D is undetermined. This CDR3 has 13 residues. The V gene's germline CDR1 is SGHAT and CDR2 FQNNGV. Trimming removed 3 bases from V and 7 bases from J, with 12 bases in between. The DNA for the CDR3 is TGTGCCAGCAGCTTCGACGCTAGCGTTGGCTACACCTTC. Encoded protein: CASSFDASVGYTF.

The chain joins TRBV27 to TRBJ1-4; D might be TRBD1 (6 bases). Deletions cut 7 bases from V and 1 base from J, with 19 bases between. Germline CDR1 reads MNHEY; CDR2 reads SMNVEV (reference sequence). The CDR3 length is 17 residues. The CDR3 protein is CASKQSGARVTNEKLFF. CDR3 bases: TGTGCCAGCAAACAATCAGGGGCTAGGGTAACTAATGAAAAACTGTTTTTT.

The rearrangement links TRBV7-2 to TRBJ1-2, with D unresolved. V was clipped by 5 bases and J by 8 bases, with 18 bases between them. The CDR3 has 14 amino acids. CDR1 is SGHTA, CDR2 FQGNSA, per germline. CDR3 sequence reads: CASSTPAGFWGYTF. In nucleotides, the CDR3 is TGTGCCAGCAGCACCCCTGCGGGGTTTTGGGGCTACACCTTC.

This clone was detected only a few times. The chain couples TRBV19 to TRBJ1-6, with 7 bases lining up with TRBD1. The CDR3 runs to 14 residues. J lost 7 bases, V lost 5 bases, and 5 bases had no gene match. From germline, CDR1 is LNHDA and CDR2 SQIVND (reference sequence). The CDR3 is CASSEGTENSPLHF. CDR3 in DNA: TGTGCCAGTAGTGAAGGGACAGAGAATTCACCCCTCCACTTT.

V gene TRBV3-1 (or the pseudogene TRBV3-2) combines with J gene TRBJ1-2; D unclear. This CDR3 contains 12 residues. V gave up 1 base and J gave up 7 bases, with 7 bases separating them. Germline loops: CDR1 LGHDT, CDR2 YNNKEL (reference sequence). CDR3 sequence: CASSQGQRGYTF. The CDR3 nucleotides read TGTGCCAGCAGCCAAGGGCAACGTGGCTACACCTTC.

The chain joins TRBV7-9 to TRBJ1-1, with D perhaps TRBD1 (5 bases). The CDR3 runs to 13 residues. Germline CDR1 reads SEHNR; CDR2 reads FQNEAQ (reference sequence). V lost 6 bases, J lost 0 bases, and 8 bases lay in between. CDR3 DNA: TGTGCCAGCAGATGGGGGATGAACACTGAAGCTTTCTTT. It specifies CASRWGMNTEAFF.

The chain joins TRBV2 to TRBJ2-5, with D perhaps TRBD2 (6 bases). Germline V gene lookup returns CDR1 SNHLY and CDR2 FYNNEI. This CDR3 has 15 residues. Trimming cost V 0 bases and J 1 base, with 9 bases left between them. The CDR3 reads CASSEAGLSQETQYF. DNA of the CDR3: TGTGCCAGCAGTGAAGCGGGACTCAGCCAAGAGACCCAGTACTTC.

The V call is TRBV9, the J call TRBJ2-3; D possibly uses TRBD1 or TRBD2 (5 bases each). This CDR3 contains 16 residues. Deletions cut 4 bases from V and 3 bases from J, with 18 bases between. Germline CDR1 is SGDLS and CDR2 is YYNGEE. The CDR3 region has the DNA TGTGCCAGCAGCCTGCGCCCCGGGGCCCCAACAGATACGCAGTATTTT. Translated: CASSLRPGAPTDTQYF.

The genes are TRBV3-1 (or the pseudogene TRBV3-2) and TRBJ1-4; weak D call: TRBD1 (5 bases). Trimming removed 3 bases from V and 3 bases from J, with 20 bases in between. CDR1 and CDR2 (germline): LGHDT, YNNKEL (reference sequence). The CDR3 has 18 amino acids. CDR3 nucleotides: TGTGCCAGCAGCCAGTCCAGGGATGCCTACCTTTCTAATGAAAAACTGTTTTTT. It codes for CASSQSRDAYLSNEKLFF.

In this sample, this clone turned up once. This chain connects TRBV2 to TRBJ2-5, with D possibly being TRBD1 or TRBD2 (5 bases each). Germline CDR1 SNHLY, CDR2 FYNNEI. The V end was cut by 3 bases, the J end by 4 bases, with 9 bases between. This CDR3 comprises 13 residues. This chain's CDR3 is CASSDEGRETQYF. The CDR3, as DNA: TGTGCCAGCAGTGACGAGGGGAGAGAGACCCAGTACTTC.

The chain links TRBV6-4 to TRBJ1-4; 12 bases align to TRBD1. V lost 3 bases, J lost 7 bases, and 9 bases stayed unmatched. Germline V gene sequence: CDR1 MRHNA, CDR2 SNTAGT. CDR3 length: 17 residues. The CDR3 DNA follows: TGTGCCAGCAGTGAGTCCCGGGACAGGGGGCAGGGTGAAAAACTGTTTTTT. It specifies CASSESRDRGQGEKLFF.

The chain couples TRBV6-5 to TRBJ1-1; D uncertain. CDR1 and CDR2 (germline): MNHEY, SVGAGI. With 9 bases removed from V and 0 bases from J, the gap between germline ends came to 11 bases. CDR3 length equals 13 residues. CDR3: CASEGFLNTEAFF. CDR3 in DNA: TGTGCCAGTGAGGGATTTTTGAACACTGAAGCTTTCTTT.

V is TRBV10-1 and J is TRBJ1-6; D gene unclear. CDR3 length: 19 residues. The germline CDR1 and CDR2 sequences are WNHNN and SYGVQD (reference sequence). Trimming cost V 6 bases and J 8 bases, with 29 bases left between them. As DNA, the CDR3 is TGCGCCAGCAGCTTGAGGGAGGGCCAGAGTAGCCTGACCGATTCACCCCTCCACTTT. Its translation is CASSLREGQSSLTDSPLHF.

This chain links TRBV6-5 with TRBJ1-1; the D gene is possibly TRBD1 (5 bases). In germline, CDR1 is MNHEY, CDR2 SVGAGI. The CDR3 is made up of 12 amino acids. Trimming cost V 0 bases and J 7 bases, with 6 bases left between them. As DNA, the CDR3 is TGTGCCAGCAGTTACTCGGGGGGTGAAGCTTTCTTT. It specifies CASSYSGGEAFF.

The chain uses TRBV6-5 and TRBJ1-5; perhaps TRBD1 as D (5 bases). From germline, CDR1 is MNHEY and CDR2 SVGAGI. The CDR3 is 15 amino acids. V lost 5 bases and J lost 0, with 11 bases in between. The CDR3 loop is CASSHFRDSNQPQHF. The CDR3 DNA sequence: TGTGCCAGCAGTCATTTCAGGGATAGCAATCAGCCCCAGCATTTT.